This is a list of T cell receptor beta chains from one sample in a study of beta chain features in type 1 diabetes. TCRdb keeps only in-frame clones here, not all; method: immunoSEQ multiplex PCR. Of about 140,000 clones listed, more than 9% are singletons. The material sequenced was naive CD4+ T cells from blood. These receptors came from a man aged 18 to 29 in good health. CDR3s include the opening cysteine and the closing phenylalanine or tryptophan. D genes are given only for firm matches. Clone size is stated in some rows and not others, as once, few, many or a class when expanded.

abundance: .; j_gene: TRBJ2-1; d_gene: TRBD2; v_gene: TRBV9; CDR3aa: CASSVGSSGGNYNEQFF; CDR3nt: TGTGCCAGCAGCGTAGGGTCGAGCGGGGGGAACTACAATGAGCAGTTCTTC
abundance: few; j_gene: TRBJ2-5; d_gene: TRBD1; v_gene: TRBV5-1; CDR3aa: CASSLERGQGETQYF; CDR3nt: TGCGCCAGCAGCTTGGAAAGGGGACAGGGGGAGACCCAGTACTTC
abundance: .; j_gene: TRBJ1-1; d_gene: .; v_gene: TRBV6-6; CDR3aa: CASIQGNTEAFF; CDR3nt: TGTGCCAGCATCCAGGGGAACACTGAAGCTTTCTTT
abundance: many; j_gene: TRBJ2-2; d_gene: .; v_gene: TRBV23-1; CDR3aa: CASSQSRATGELFF; CDR3nt: TGCGCCAGCAGTCAGTCCCGAGCTACCGGGGAGCTGTTTTTT
abundance: .; j_gene: TRBJ1-2; d_gene: TRBD1; v_gene: TRBV19; CDR3aa: CASSMVDRGGYTF; CDR3nt: TGTGCCAGTAGTATGGTCGACAGGGGCGGCTACACCTTC
abundance: few; j_gene: TRBJ2-7; d_gene: TRBD2; v_gene: TRBV7-3; CDR3aa: CASSLGSGSSYEQYF; CDR3nt: TGTGCCAGCAGCTTAGGTAGCGGGAGCTCCTACGAGCAGTACTTC
abundance: few; j_gene: TRBJ1-5; d_gene: .; v_gene: TRBV7-8; CDR3aa: CASSFNSNQPQHF; CDR3nt: TGTGCCAGCAGCTTCAATAGCAATCAGCCCCAGCATTTT
abundance: few; j_gene: TRBJ2-3; d_gene: .; v_gene: TRBV14; CDR3aa: CASRPGTSTDTQYF; CDR3nt: TGTGCCAGCAGACCAGGCACTTCCACAGATACGCAGTATTTT
abundance: .; j_gene: TRBJ2-3; d_gene: TRBD2; v_gene: TRBV5-4; CDR3aa: CASRVNGGVGDTQYF; CDR3nt: TGTGCCAGCAGGGTCAATGGGGGGGTTGGAGATACGCAGTATTTT
abundance: few; j_gene: TRBJ2-3; d_gene: .; v_gene: TRBV4-3; CDR3aa: CASSQDLRGSISSTDTQYF; CDR3nt: TGCGCCAGCAGCCAAGATTTGCGCGGCTCTATCTCTAGCACAGATACGCAGTATTTT
abundance: .; j_gene: TRBJ2-3; d_gene: .; v_gene: TRBV11-2; CDR3aa: CASSPWAGADTQYF; CDR3nt: TGTGCCAGCAGCCCCTGGGCCGGGGCAGATACGCAGTATTTT
abundance: few; j_gene: TRBJ2-3; d_gene: TRBD1; v_gene: TRBV5-4; CDR3aa: CASSLEAGQGVTDTQYF; CDR3nt: TGTGCCAGCAGCTTAGAAGCGGGACAGGGGGTTACAGATACGCAGTATTTT
abundance: .; j_gene: TRBJ1-2; d_gene: .; v_gene: TRBV15; CDR3aa: CATSREDSQRGGYTF; CDR3nt: TGTGCCACCAGCAGAGAAGACAGTCAAAGAGGTGGCTACACCTTC
abundance: many; j_gene: TRBJ1-1; d_gene: TRBD1; v_gene: TRBV7-9; CDR3aa: CASSLTGGGEAFF; CDR3nt: TGTGCCAGCAGCTTGACAGGGGGTGGTGAAGCTTTCTTT
abundance: .; j_gene: TRBJ2-5; d_gene: .; v_gene: TRBV6-5; CDR3aa: CASRSAGETQYF; CDR3nt: TGTGCCAGCAGGTCGGCAGGGGAGACCCAGTACTTC
abundance: few; j_gene: TRBJ2-1; d_gene: .; v_gene: TRBV7-2; CDR3aa: CASSLALRSDEQFF; CDR3nt: TGTGCCAGCAGCTTAGCTCTCCGGAGCGATGAGCAGTTCTTC
abundance: many; j_gene: TRBJ1-1; d_gene: .; v_gene: TRBV7-9; CDR3aa: CASSFPGDTEAFF; CDR3nt: TGTGCCAGCAGCTTCCCAGGGGACACTGAAGCTTTCTTT
abundance: .; j_gene: TRBJ1-1; d_gene: .; v_gene: TRBV15; CDR3aa: CATSRNIQGTEAFF; CDR3nt: TGTGCCACCAGCAGAAACATACAGGGAACTGAAGCTTTCTTT
abundance: few; j_gene: TRBJ2-2; d_gene: TRBD2; v_gene: TRBV11-2; CDR3aa: CASSLGAGVDTGELFF; CDR3nt: TGTGCCAGCAGCTTAGGAGCGGGGGTCGACACCGGGGAGCTGTTTTTT
abundance: many; j_gene: TRBJ2-6; d_gene: .; v_gene: TRBV7-9; CDR3aa: CASSSQGTGANVLTF; CDR3nt: TGTGCCAGCAGCTCGCAGGGGACTGGGGCCAACGTCCTGACTTTC
abundance: few; j_gene: TRBJ2-3; d_gene: .; v_gene: TRBV6-5; CDR3aa: CASSTGDTQYF; CDR3nt: TGTGCCAGCAGTACGGGGGATACGCAGTATTTT
abundance: few; j_gene: TRBJ2-7; d_gene: .; v_gene: TRBV4-3; CDR3aa: CASSQAARSNYEQYF; CDR3nt: TGCGCCAGCAGCCAAGCTGCCAGGTCAAACTACGAGCAGTACTTC
abundance: .; j_gene: TRBJ2-2; d_gene: .; v_gene: TRBV7-3; CDR3aa: CASSPGVAANTGELFF; CDR3nt: TGTGCCAGCAGCCCCGGGGTAGCGGCGAACACCGGGGAGCTGTTTTTT
abundance: few; j_gene: TRBJ1-5; d_gene: .; v_gene: TRBV21-1; CDR3aa: CASIPLEGHSNQPQHF; CDR3nt: TGTGCCAGCATTCCCCTGGAGGGCCATAGCAATCAGCCCCAGCATTTT
abundance: .; j_gene: TRBJ1-2; d_gene: .; v_gene: TRBV2; CDR3aa: CASSERAVPGDTF; CDR3nt: TGTGCCAGCAGTGAGAGGGCCGTCCCTGGCGACACCTTC
abundance: .; j_gene: TRBJ2-3; d_gene: TRBD1; v_gene: TRBV28; CDR3aa: CASSSGGQGLDTQYF; CDR3nt: TGTGCCAGCAGTTCCGGGGGACAGGGGTTAGATACGCAGTATTTT
abundance: .; j_gene: TRBJ1-6; d_gene: .; v_gene: TRBV30; CDR3aa: CAWWDTHSPLHF; CDR3nt: TGTGCCTGGTGGGACACGCATTCACCCCTCCACTTT
abundance: .; j_gene: TRBJ1-2; d_gene: .; v_gene: TRBV20-1; CDR3aa: CSARANYGYTF; CDR3nt: TGCAGTGCTAGGGCAAACTATGGCTACACCTTC
abundance: many; j_gene: TRBJ1-2; d_gene: TRBD1; v_gene: TRBV29-1; CDR3aa: CSGNEGAAGGYTF; CDR3nt: TGCAGCGGGAATGAGGGGGCCGCAGGAGGCTACACCTTC
abundance: .; j_gene: TRBJ2-7; d_gene: .; v_gene: TRBV18; CDR3aa: CASSPSGGQYEQYF; CDR3nt: TGTGCCAGCTCACCATCGGGAGGACAGTACGAGCAGTACTTC
abundance: few; j_gene: TRBJ2-1; d_gene: .; v_gene: TRBV6-5; CDR3aa: CASSYTRAAYNEQFF; CDR3nt: TGTGCCAGCAGTTACACGAGGGCTGCCTACAATGAGCAGTTCTTC
abundance: few; j_gene: TRBJ2-7; d_gene: .; v_gene: TRBV7-6; CDR3aa: CASSDYVDGKTYEQYF; CDR3nt: TGTGCCAGCAGCGACTATGTAGATGGGAAAACCTACGAGCAGTACTTC
abundance: many; j_gene: TRBJ2-1; d_gene: TRBD1; v_gene: TRBV13; CDR3aa: CASSYRTGQHNEQFF; CDR3nt: TGTGCCAGCAGCTACCGGACAGGGCAGCACAATGAGCAGTTCTTC
abundance: .; j_gene: TRBJ1-2; d_gene: TRBD1; v_gene: TRBV5-1; CDR3aa: CASSVAGTGGDYGYTF; CDR3nt: TGCGCCAGCAGCGTGGCTGGGACAGGCGGGGATTATGGCTACACCTTC
abundance: few; j_gene: TRBJ2-1; d_gene: TRBD1; v_gene: TRBV11-2; CDR3aa: CASSRDRGQYNEQFF; CDR3nt: TGTGCCAGCAGCCGGGACAGGGGACAGTACAATGAGCAGTTCTTC
abundance: many; j_gene: TRBJ1-5; d_gene: .; v_gene: TRBV23-1; CDR3aa: CASRPRQFNQPQHF; CDR3nt: TGCGCCAGCAGACCTCGACAGTTCAATCAGCCCCAGCATTTT
abundance: few; j_gene: TRBJ2-1; d_gene: .; v_gene: TRBV11-3; CDR3aa: CASSLSRGSNEQFF; CDR3nt: TGTGCCAGCAGCTTATCACGGGGGAGCAATGAGCAGTTCTTC
abundance: .; j_gene: TRBJ1-3; d_gene: .; v_gene: TRBV10-3; CDR3aa: CAIRSSSGNTIYF; CDR3nt: TGTGCCATCCGATCTAGCTCTGGAAACACCATATATTTT
abundance: .; j_gene: TRBJ2-5; d_gene: TRBD2; v_gene: TRBV4-1; CDR3aa: CASSRTSGEKTQYF; CDR3nt: TGCGCCAGCAGTCGGACTAGCGGGGAAAAGACCCAGTACTTC
abundance: few; j_gene: TRBJ2-2; d_gene: .; v_gene: TRBV18; CDR3aa: CASSYGVRENTGELFF; CDR3nt: TGTGCCAGCTCATACGGAGTCAGGGAGAACACCGGGGAGCTGTTTTTT
abundance: .; j_gene: TRBJ2-3; d_gene: TRBD1; v_gene: TRBV6-4; CDR3aa: CASSAIQGALDTQYF; CDR3nt: TGTGCCAGCAGTGCCATTCAGGGGGCCTTAGATACGCAGTATTTT